This TCR beta chain was captured in a study of shared clonotypes between healthy human individuals. General study results and limits: Clonotypes not shared had lower generation probabilities than those common to all four donors. Only blood underwent sampling, and tissue repertoires likely differ.

The CDR3 runs to 15 residues. Trimming removed 5 bases from V and 1 base from J, with 15 bases in between. Germline V gives CDR1 SGHRS, CDR2 YFSETQ. For this clone: Its antigen is unidentified.

The test was conducted at deep level. Evenly divided among several immunoSEQ plates was the genomic DNA of each subset. Using immunoSEQ multiplex PCR, the repertoire was profiled, and TCRdb retains in-frame clones only, with some absent. Of under 2.5 million clones listed, just under 95% are singletons. The rearrangement uses TRBV5-1 and TRBJ1-1; D may be TRBD1 (6 bases). The clonotype was recovered from a man aged 18 to 35 in good health. Some clones in this sample may be carry-over from other donors' samples. Material for sequencing was naive CD4+ T cells from PBMCs. The subset is: CD45RA+ positively selected. The CDR3 coding sequence is TGCGCCAGCAGTAAAGGACAGACCTCGAACACTGAAGCTTTCTTT. As protein: CASSKGQTSNTEAFF.